This TCR beta chain came from a study of cytomegalovirus exposure and HLA in healthy donors. 13 Jbeta primers and 60 Vbeta primers were used for the PCR. Some clones are missing from TCRdb's copy, which holds only in-frame ones; the method was immunoSEQ multiplex PCR. The sample holds more than 85,000 clones, around 75% seen once. Germline CDR1 reads SGHVS; CDR2 reads FQNEAQ. V was shortened by 5 bases and J by 7 bases, with 21 bases between the two germline ends. This CDR3 spans 17 amino acids. Sequencing was done on a sample of PBMCs. The V call is TRBV7-8, the J call TRBJ1-6; possible D gene TRBD1, 6 bases. The sequence came from a male donor in good health and CMV-seropositive. CDR3 amino acids: CASSRGATGLWNSPLHF. CDR3 DNA sequence: TGTGCCAGCAGCCGTGGGGCCACAGGGCTCTGGAATTCACCCCTCCACTTT.